The next 9 T cell receptor beta chains were all read from a single sample in a study of Graves' ophthalmopathy and Graves' hyperthyroidism. Amplifying from RNA transcripts, the study obtained TCR beta CDR3 regions. Scientists carried out first-round RT-PCR using HTBI primers and then a second-round multiplex PCR. In TCRdb, the multiplex PCR reads were re-called with MiXCR into one record per CDR3 protein. This repertoire shows some 400,000 distinct CDR3 sequences, about 18% found once; its top ten account for roughly 1.5%. What was sequenced was peripheral blood. These receptors all come from a woman aged 18-30 years with Graves' ophthalmopathy.

This clonotype was observed at least ten times. V usage is TRBV29-1 and J usage is TRBJ2-7; D ambiguous. The CDR3 length is 11 residues. V dropped 4 bases and J dropped 1 base, with 5 bases sitting between them. Germline V gene lookup returns CDR1 SQVTM and CDR2 ANQGSEA. The CDR3 here is CSVALSYEQYF. In DNA, the CDR3 is TGCAGCGTTGCTTTATCCTACGAGCAGTACTTC.

This clonotype was seen repeatedly, ten times or more. This rearrangement joins TRBV4-1 to TRBJ1-2, with D possibly matching TRBD1 (5 bases). The CDR3 consists of 15 residues. Trimming stripped 0 bases from V and 3 bases from J, with 11 bases between. Germline V lookup: CDR1 MGHRA, CDR2 YSYEKL. CDR3 region: CASSQDLSGDYGYTF. CDR3 DNA: TGCGCCAGCAGCCAAGATCTGTCGGGGGACTATGGCTACACCTTC.

This clonotype was seen ten or more times. The chain is built from TRBV9 and TRBJ1-1, with D perhaps TRBD1 (6 bases). The CDR3 is 15 amino acids. With 0 bases removed from V and 4 bases from J, the gap between germline ends came to 13 bases. Germline CDR1 and CDR2: SGDLS and YYNGEE. Here the CDR3 reads CASSVEGEGSTEAFF. For the CDR3, the DNA is TGTGCCAGCAGCGTAGAGGGGGAGGGGTCCACTGAAGCTTTCTTT.

This clonotype was detected ten times or more. The gene calls are TRBV7-2 and TRBJ2-7; either TRBD1 or TRBD2 may fit D (5 bases each). Germline-derived CDR1 and CDR2 are SGHTA and FQGNSA. V was trimmed by 5 bases and J by 1 base, leaving 12 bases between them. The CDR3 runs 14 residues. The CDR3 spells CASSRRQGSYEQYF. In DNA, the CDR3 is TGTGCCAGCAGCCGGAGGCAGGGTTCCTACGAGCAGTACTTC.

This clonotype was recorded at least ten times. This chain uses TRBV28 with TRBJ2-5, with a weak D call TRBD1 (5 bases). This CDR3 has 15 amino acids. V was shortened by 2 bases and J by 4 bases, with 14 bases between the two germline ends. Germline V gene sequence: CDR1 MDHEN, CDR2 SYDVKM. The CDR3, as DNA: TGTGCCAGCAGTTTACCAGGGCGAGGTGCAGAGACCCAGTACTTC. Its protein product is CASSLPGRGAETQYF.

This clonotype was picked up many times. The rearrangement joins TRBV5-1 to TRBJ2-7; 8 bases map to TRBD1. This CDR3 has 15 residues. The V gene end was trimmed by 5 bases and the J gene end by 0 bases; junction bases not matched to a gene: 7. Per the germline V gene, CDR1 is SGHRS and CDR2 is YFSETQ. The CDR3 sequence is CASRKTGDLSYEQYF. The CDR3 coding sequence is TGCGCCAGCAGGAAGACAGGGGACCTCTCCTACGAGCAGTACTTC. The whole variable domain, remainder taken from reference TRBV5-1 and TRBJ2-7, is KAGVTQTPRYLIKTRGQQVTLSCSPISGHRSVSWYQQTPGQGLQFLFEYFSETQRNKGNFPGRFSGRQFSNSRSEMNVSTLELGDSALYLCASRKTGDLSYEQYFGPGTRLTVT.

Ten or more counts support this clonotype. The V call is TRBV12-5, the J call TRBJ2-4, with D tentatively TRBD2 (5 bases). CDR3 size: 21 residues. Deletions cut 2 bases from V and 0 bases from J, with 26 bases between. Germline V gene lookup returns CDR1 LGHNT and CDR2 FRNRAP. In DNA, the CDR3 is TGTGCTAGTGGTTTGTTGGAAGAGCAGAAAGAAGAGGGTCTAGCCAAAAACATTCAGTACTTC. Translating it yields CASGLLEEQKEEGLAKNIQYF.

This clonotype occurred many times. This chain connects TRBV6-2 or TRBV6-3 to TRBJ1-1; D gene uncertain. The length of the CDR3 is 12 residues. Germline values: CDR1 MNHEY, CDR2 SVGEGT. V lost 5 bases and J 5 bases, leaving 9 bases between the germline ends. For the CDR3, the DNA is TGTGCCAGCAGTGGACGGACGACTGAAGCTTTCTTT. Translating it yields CASSGRTTEAFF.

This clonotype was seen repeatedly, ten times or more. The CDR3 protein is CASSLIPERVGRGTGELFF. CDR3 bases: TGTGCCAGCAGCTTAATACCAGAGCGGGTTGGGCGTGGCACCGGGGAGCTGTTTTTT. The chain couples TRBV7-3 to TRBJ2-2; D is possibly TRBD2 (6 bases). Per the germline V gene, CDR1 is SGHTA and CDR2 is FQGTGA. V shed 1 base and J shed 4 bases, with 22 bases lying between them. The CDR3 contains 19 residues. Filled out from reference TRBV7-3 and TRBJ2-2, the complete variable domain reads GAGVSQTPSNKVTEKGKYVELRCDPISGHTALYWYRQSLGQGPEFLIYFQGTGAADDSGLPNDRFFAVRPEGSVSTLKIQRTERGDSAVYLCASSLIPERVGRGTGELFFGEGSRLTVL.